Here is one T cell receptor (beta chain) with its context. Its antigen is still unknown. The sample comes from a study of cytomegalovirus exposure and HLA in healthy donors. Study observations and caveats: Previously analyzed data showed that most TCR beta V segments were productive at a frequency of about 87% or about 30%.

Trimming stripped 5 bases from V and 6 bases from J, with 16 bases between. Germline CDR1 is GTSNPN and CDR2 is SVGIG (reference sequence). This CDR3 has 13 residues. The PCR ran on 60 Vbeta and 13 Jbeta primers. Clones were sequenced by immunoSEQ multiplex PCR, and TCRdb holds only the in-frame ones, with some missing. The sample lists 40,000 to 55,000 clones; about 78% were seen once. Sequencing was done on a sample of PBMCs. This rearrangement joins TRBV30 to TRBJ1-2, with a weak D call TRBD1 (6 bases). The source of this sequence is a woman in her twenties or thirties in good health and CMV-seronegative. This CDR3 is CAWEGYRAHGYTF. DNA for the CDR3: TGTGCCTGGGAGGGATACAGGGCCCATGGCTACACCTTC.